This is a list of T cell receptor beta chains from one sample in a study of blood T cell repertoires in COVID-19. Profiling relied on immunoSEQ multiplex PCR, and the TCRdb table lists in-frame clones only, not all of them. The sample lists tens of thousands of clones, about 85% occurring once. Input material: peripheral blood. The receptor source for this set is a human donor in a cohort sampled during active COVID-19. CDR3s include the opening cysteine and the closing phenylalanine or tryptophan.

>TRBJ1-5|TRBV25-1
CASSESRDRWDQPQHF
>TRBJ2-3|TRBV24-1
CATSGADTQYF
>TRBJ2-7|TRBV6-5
CASRGGNTYEQYF
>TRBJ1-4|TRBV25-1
CASTPGEKLFF
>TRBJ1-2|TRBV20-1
CSASGGYGYTF
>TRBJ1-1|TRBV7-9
CASSKGTVAEAFF
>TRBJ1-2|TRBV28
CASNTGGFGYTF
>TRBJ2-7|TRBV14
CASSQGPRTKAYEQYF
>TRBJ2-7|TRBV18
CASSPGTGGSYEQYF
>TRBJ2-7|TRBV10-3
CAISEGGQESYEQYF
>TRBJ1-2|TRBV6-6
CASSASRSTRGYTF
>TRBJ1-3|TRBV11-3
CASSFSPPDFRNTIYF
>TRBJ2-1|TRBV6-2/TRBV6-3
CASSRGTGLFEQFF
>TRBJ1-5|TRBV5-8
CASSPGQGIYRNQPQHF